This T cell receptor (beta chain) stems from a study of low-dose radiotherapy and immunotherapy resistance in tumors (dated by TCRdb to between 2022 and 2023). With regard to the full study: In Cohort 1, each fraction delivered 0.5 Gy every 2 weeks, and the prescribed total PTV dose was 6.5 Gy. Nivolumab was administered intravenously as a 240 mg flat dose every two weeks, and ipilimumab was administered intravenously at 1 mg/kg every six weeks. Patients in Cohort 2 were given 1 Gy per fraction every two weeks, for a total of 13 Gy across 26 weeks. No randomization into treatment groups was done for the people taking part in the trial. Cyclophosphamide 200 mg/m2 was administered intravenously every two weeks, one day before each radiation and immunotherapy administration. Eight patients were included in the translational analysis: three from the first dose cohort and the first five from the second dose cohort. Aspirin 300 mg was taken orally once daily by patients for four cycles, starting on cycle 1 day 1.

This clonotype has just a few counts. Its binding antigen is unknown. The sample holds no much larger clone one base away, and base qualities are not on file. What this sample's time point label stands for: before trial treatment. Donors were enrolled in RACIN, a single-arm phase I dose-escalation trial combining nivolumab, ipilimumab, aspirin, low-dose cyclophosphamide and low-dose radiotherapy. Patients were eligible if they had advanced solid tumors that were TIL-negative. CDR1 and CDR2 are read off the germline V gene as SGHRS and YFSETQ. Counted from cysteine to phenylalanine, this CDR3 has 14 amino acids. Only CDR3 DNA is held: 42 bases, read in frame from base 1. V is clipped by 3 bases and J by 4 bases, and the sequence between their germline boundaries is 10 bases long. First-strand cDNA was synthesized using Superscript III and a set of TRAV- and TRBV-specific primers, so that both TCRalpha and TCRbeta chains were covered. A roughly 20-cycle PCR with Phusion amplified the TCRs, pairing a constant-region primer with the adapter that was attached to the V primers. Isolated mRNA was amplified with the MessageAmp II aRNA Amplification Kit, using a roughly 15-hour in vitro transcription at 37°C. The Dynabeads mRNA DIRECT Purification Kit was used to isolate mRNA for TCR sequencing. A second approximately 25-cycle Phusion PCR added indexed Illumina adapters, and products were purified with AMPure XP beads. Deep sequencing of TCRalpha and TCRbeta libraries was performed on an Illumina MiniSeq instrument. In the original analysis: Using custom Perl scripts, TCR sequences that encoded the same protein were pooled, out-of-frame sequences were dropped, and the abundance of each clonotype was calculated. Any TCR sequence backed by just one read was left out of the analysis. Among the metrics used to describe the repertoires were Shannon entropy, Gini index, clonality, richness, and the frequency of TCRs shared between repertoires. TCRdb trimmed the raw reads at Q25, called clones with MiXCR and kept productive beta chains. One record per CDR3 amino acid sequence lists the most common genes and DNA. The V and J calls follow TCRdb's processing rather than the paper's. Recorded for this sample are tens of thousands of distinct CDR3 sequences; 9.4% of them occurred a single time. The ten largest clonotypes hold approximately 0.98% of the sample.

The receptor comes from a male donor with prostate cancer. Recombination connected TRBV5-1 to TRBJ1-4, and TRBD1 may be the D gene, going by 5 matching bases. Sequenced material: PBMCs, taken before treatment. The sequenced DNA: TGCGCCAGCAGCTGGGGCAGTGGTAATGAAAAACTGTTTTTT. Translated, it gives CASSWGSGNEKLFF.